What follows is one T cell receptor beta chain and its context. The CDR3 runs 11 residues. Germline CDR1 SNHLY, CDR2 FYNNEI. The V and J ends lost 6 bases and 4 bases respectively, with 6 bases between them. The source of the sample is a study of blood T cell repertoires in COVID-19. As for the study in general: Samples came from the United States, Italy and Spain, spanning acute and convalescent COVID-19. Sources were T cells, B-cell-depleted T cells, or PBMCs; the material itself was cDNA or gDNA.

In the original analysis: The assay estimated nucleated cells by amplifying reference gene primers. Generated by immunoSEQ multiplex PCR, the TCRdb table keeps only in-frame clones and is missing some. The V and J calls and the clone size are those of that table, but D and trimming were determined from the DNA. This sample has around 59,000 clones, with about 70% found just once. Sequenced: peripheral blood. V usage is TRBV2 and J usage is TRBJ1-2, with no clear D. This clonotype originated in a woman between 45 and 65 years old with active or convalescent COVID-19. This CDR3 is CASRLFYGYTF. CDR3 sequence (DNA): TGTGCCAGCAGGCTATTCTATGGCTACACCTTC.